This TCR beta chain was sequenced in a study of shared clonotypes between healthy human individuals. Points on this clone: Other DNA sequences within the sample encode an identical CDR3.

Profiled with immunoSEQ multiplex PCR; TCRdb holds only in-frame clones, not every one. Found here are roughly 2.2 million clones, around 92% of them singletons; the top ten hold around 0.4%. The specimen was naive CD4+ T cells from PBMCs. This sample's subset: CD45RA+ positively selected. This TCR was recovered from a man between 18 and 29 years old in good health. Some clones in this sample may be carry-over from other donors' samples.

The CDR3 reads CASSQGGYGYTF. The CDR3 DNA is TGTGCCAGCAGCCAAGGGGGGTATGGCTACACCTTC. V usage is TRBV14 and J usage is TRBJ1-2, with D possibly matching TRBD1 (5 bases). The CDR3 sequence is 12 residues long. V was cut by 1 base and J by 5 bases, with 5 bases left in between. Germline CDR1 SGHDN, CDR2 FVKESK.